This TCR beta chain stems from a study of Ad26.COV2.S vaccination and SARS-CoV-2 variants. Points from the study as a whole: Vaccine recipients showed a spike-specific TCR breadth that was higher than in placebo recipients. Similar non-spike TCR breadth was observed in recipients of vaccine and of placebo.

There are 17 residues in the CDR3. The germline gives CDR1 SNHLY, CDR2 FYNNEI. Trimming cost V 1 base and J 4 bases, with 17 bases left between them. Treatment reported: around 19 received Ad26.COV2.S at low or high dose, single or two shots; 5 received placebo; per-sample allocation not given. Specimens were obtained on day 63 following the first vaccine or placebo injection. Recruitment in Boston yielded a donor of adult age, 18-55 years. An Ad26 vector that expressed Wuhan-strain SARS-CoV-2 spike constituted the vaccine. With regard to this clone: The antigen is unknown.

TCRdb's copy holds only in-frame clones and misses some; the assay was immunoSEQ multiplex PCR. The table lists about 320,000 clones, more than 70% of them singletons. The sample consisted of peripheral blood, taken in a trial of Ad26.COV2.S vaccine versus placebo. The chain joins TRBV2 to TRBJ2-4, with a tentative D call TRBD1 (6 bases). This TCR derives from a person between 18 and 65 years old who received the Ad26.COV2.S COVID-19 vaccine or a placebo. In DNA form, the CDR3 reads TGTGCCAGCAGTGAAGGGAGACAGGTTTTAGGGAAAAACATTCAGTACTTC. Its translation is CASSEGRQVLGKNIQYF.